Following are 5 T cell receptor beta chains from one sample sequenced in a study of vaccination effects on CD4 cells after COVID-19 (dated by TCRdb to the early 2020s). In the ViraFEST assay, PBMC were stimulated with viral peptide pools, and antigen-specific CD4+ T cell clonotypes were then identified by expansion using TCR sequencing. After about 10 days of culture, CD4+ T cells were isolated with the EasySep CD4+ T cell isolation kit. Two doses of either the BNT162b2 or the mRNA-1273 mRNA SARS-CoV-2 vaccine were administered to participants. Their antigens remain unidentified. Libraries were prepared through the immunoSEQ multiplex PCR assay. The table was pulled from immuneACCESS by TCRdb, which kept in-frame rearrangements only. Such tables lose some clones; where checked, under half of the loss comes from unresolved V genes, and the rest has no known cause. The sample profile shows roughly 59,000 clones; about 78% of them were found once. Approximately 1.9% of the sample is in the top ten clones.

The sample consisted of CD4+ T cells from PBMCs cultured with HCoV-OC43 spike peptides, taken after COVID-19 vaccination. What this sample's cell subset or site label stands for: HCoV-OC43 spike overlapping peptide pool stimulation. The source is a human donor who received a COVID-19 vaccine.

This chain joins TRBV19 and TRBJ2-5; 9 bases map to TRBD2. J gave up 2 bases and V 5 bases, and 12 bases lay outside the gene matches. CDR1 LNHDA and CDR2 SQIVND come from the germline V gene (reference sequence). This CDR3 is 17 amino acids long. The chain's CDR3 is CASSPGLAWSQQETQYF. The CDR3 region has the DNA TGTGCCAGTAGTCCAGGACTAGCGTGGTCCCAACAAGAGACCCAGTACTTC.

The CDR3, as DNA: TGTGCCAGCAGTTATGACAGGGAGGACAAGCAGTACGTC. Amino acids: CASSYDREDKQYV. This rearrangement joins TRBV6-5 to TRBJ2-7; D is possibly TRBD1 (7 bases). In germline, CDR1 is MNHEY, CDR2 SVGAGI. V lost 3 bases to trimming and J lost 8 bases, with 14 bases between them. The CDR3 contains 13 residues.

This clone was recorded only once. V and J are TRBV5-1 and TRBJ2-2; no clear D. The ends were cut back, 4 bases at V and 0 bases at J, with 10 bases in the middle. Germline assignment: CDR1 SGHRS and CDR2 YFSETQ. The CDR3 spans 15 residues. The CDR3 is CASSLTRANTGELFF. CDR3 bases: TGCGCCAGCAGCCTAACACGAGCGAACACCGGGGAGCTGTTTTTT.

The V and J genes are TRBV9 and TRBJ1-3; 8 bases align to TRBD1. V lost 5 bases, J lost 3 bases, and 4 bases stayed unmatched. The CDR3 runs to 14 residues. From germline, CDR1 is SGDLS and CDR2 YYNGEE. The CDR3 reads CASSTGGRGNTIYF. The CDR3 DNA reads as TGTGCCAGCAGTACAGGGGGGCGTGGAAACACCATATATTTT.

V is TRBV5-1 and J is TRBJ2-5, with no clear D. The ends were cut back, 0 bases at V and 5 bases at J, with 11 bases in the middle. The CDR3 extends over 14 amino acids. Looked up from germline, CDR1 is SGHRS and CDR2 is YFSETQ. The CDR3 is CASSLGVPLETQYF. The CDR3 region has the DNA TGCGCCAGCAGCTTGGGAGTCCCGTTGGAGACCCAGTACTTC.